This entry concerns a single TCR beta chain. This specimen comes from a study of Tregs in tolerant kidney transplant recipients. The V and J ends lost 0 bases and 7 bases respectively, with 12 bases between them. CDR3 size: 14 residues. The germline CDR1 and CDR2 sequences are GTSNPN and SVGIG (reference sequence). Generated by immunoSEQ multiplex PCR, the TCRdb table keeps only in-frame clones and is missing some. The sample carries 200,000 to 300,000 clones, roughly 80% recorded once. The V and J genes are TRBV30 and TRBJ1-4, with D unresolved. Material: CD4+ T cells from blood. This sequence originates from a human donor in good health. The CDR3 here is CAWSVRGLGEKLFF. CDR3 coding DNA: TGTGCCTGGAGTGTACGAGGGCTAGGTGAAAAACTGTTTTTT.